The present TCR beta chain was sequenced within a study of T-cell memory formation after mild COVID-19. For the study at large: The study found TCR clusters largely donor specific.

CDR3 length equals 18 residues. Per the germline V gene, CDR1 is SEHNR and CDR2 is FQNEAQ (reference sequence). V was clipped by 5 bases and J by 2 bases; unmatched bases: 14. Study findings and constraints: The finding that pre-infection memory included some responding clones suggested that cross-reactive memory joined. CD4+ clones that contracted lay mainly in CM and EM; CD8+ ones lay in EMRA. There was a balanced CD4/CD8 profile in clones contracting day 15 to 85, and later expanders leaned CD4+.

Concerning this clonotype itself: Its antigen remains unknown.

TCRdb re-called the 5' RACE reads with MiXCR, one entry per CDR3 protein. The table lists about 110,000 distinct CDR3 sequences, approximately 15% of them singletons. The sequence derives from a man aged 18 to 30 who had mild COVID-19 (a few samples of this study predate the infection). Cell type and time point are not known. The chain couples TRBV7-9 to TRBJ2-3; 9 positions agree with TRBD2. The specimen sequenced was PBMCs or a T cell subset sorted from them (not recorded which). The CDR3 spells CASSPTPPLAGPTDTQYF. The CDR3, as DNA: TGTGCCAGCAGCCCCACCCCCCCCCTAGCGGGGCCCACAGATACGCAGTATTTT. Full variable domain (missing parts from reference TRBV7-9 and TRBJ2-3): DTGVSQNPRHKITKRGQNVTFRCDPISEHNRLYWYRQTLGQGPEFLTYFQNEAQLEKSRLLSDRFSAERPKGSFSTLEIQRTEQGDSAMYLCASSPTPPLAGPTDTQYFGPGTRLTVL.